This TCR beta chain came from a study of CD8+ T cells in alopecia areata. A few counts support this clone. Its antigen is as yet unknown. The treatment is: oral pan-JAK inhibitor, 5-10 mg twice daily. Peripheral blood, together with lesional scalp punch biopsies, was collected from alopecia areata patients. Study-wide points: Tofacitinib significantly brought down scalp clonality and expanded CD8+ clones among top 100. Normal scalp showed lower clonality than lesional scalp, especially alopecia totalis/universalis. Unlike in mice, where it was clearer, TCR sharing across patients was less clear, possibly HLA-related.

Sequencing used cDNA as its template, made by extracting RNA and reverse transcribing it. The repertoire was sequenced with immunoSEQ multiplex PCR; TCRdb's copy has only in-frame clones and lacks some. The data show approximately 150,000 clones, roughly 58% seen once. This TCR came from a human donor with alopecia areata. Source: CD4+ T cells sorted from blood, taken at approximately week 60, from a patient treated with tofacitinib.

CDR3 DNA: TGCAGCGACAGACAGGGGGCCCTTAGCTACACCTTC. It is translated as CSDRQGALSYTF. This chain joins TRBV29-1 and TRBJ1-2, with TRBD1 identical over 10 bases. The germline CDR1 and CDR2 sequences are SQVTM and ANQGSEA. This CDR3 is built from 12 residues. Trimming removed 7 bases from V and 9 bases from J; junction bases left unmatched: 8.